This is a list of T cell receptor beta chains from one sample in a study of cytomegalovirus exposure and HLA in healthy donors. Profiled with immunoSEQ multiplex PCR; TCRdb holds only in-frame clones, not every one. The table shows 150,000 to 160,000 clones, with about 88% occurring only once. Sequencing input: PBMCs. The receptors derive from a woman in her late teens or twenties in good health and CMV-seronegative. CDR3s include the opening cysteine and the closing phenylalanine or tryptophan. The D gene is left open where the match is weak. Clone size is not always given. Where it is, it says once, few, many or a class for expanded clones.

v_gene: TRBV29-1
abundance: .
d_gene: .
len: 15
j_gene: TRBJ1-2
CDR3aa: CSVDIRSGDGYGYTF
CDR3nt: TGCAGCGTTGACATTCGGTCGGGGGACGGCTATGGCTACACCTTC

v_gene: TRBV14
abundance: .
d_gene: TRBD1
len: 15
j_gene: TRBJ1-2
CDR3aa: CASSQAGGAGYGYTF
CDR3nt: TGTGCCAGCAGCCAAGCAGGGGGCGCGGGCTATGGCTACACCTTC

v_gene: TRBV11-2
abundance: .
d_gene: .
len: 16
j_gene: TRBJ2-5
CDR3aa: CASSLDWGSGQETQYF
CDR3nt: TGTGCCAGCAGCTTAGATTGGGGAAGCGGGCAAGAGACCCAGTACTTC

v_gene: TRBV29-1
abundance: .
d_gene: .
len: 13
j_gene: TRBJ2-7
CDR3aa: CSVVAVGSYEQYF
CDR3nt: TGCAGCGTTGTAGCAGTAGGATCCTACGAGCAGTACTTC

v_gene: TRBV4-2
abundance: .
d_gene: .
len: 18
j_gene: TRBJ1-1
CDR3aa: CASSRAWGRGDRDTEAFF
CDR3nt: TGTGCCAGCAGCCGCGCCTGGGGGCGGGGGGATCGGGACACTGAAGCTTTCTTT

v_gene: TRBV4-3
abundance: few
d_gene: TRBD2
len: 15
j_gene: TRBJ2-7
CDR3aa: CASSRGSGGIYEQYF
CDR3nt: TGCGCCAGCAGCCGGGGTAGCGGGGGGATATACGAGCAGTACTTC

v_gene: TRBV4-2
abundance: few
d_gene: .
len: 14
j_gene: TRBJ2-7
CDR3aa: CASSPGGGAREQYF
CDR3nt: TGTGCCAGCAGCCCCGGGGGAGGAGCGCGGGAGCAGTACTTC

v_gene: TRBV5-1
abundance: .
d_gene: TRBD1
len: 14
j_gene: TRBJ2-7
CDR3aa: CASGQGAPGYEQYF
CDR3nt: TGCGCCAGCGGACAGGGGGCGCCTGGTTACGAGCAGTACTTC

v_gene: TRBV30
abundance: once
d_gene: TRBD1
len: 11
j_gene: TRBJ1-2
CDR3aa: CAWDRVGGYTF
CDR3nt: TGTGCCTGGGACAGGGTAGGGGGCTACACCTTC

v_gene: TRBV6-1
abundance: .
d_gene: .
len: 13
j_gene: TRBJ2-4
CDR3aa: CASSETQWNIQYF
CDR3nt: TGTGCCAGCAGTGAGACTCAGTGGAACATTCAGTACTTC

v_gene: TRBV19
abundance: .
d_gene: TRBD2
len: 15
j_gene: TRBJ2-1
CDR3aa: CASSISGSSYNEQFF
CDR3nt: TGTGCCAGTAGCATTAGCGGGAGCTCCTACAATGAGCAGTTCTTC

v_gene: TRBV6-5
abundance: .
d_gene: .
len: 13
j_gene: TRBJ2-5
CDR3aa: CASRSTGRETQYF
CDR3nt: TGTGCCAGCAGATCGACAGGGAGGGAGACCCAGTACTTC

v_gene: TRBV4-1
abundance: .
d_gene: TRBD1
len: 15
j_gene: TRBJ1-5
CDR3aa: CASSPGQGANQPQHF
CDR3nt: TGCGCCAGCAGCCCGGGACAGGGTGCCAATCAGCCCCAGCATTTT

v_gene: TRBV5-1
abundance: .
d_gene: .
len: 15
j_gene: TRBJ2-2
CDR3aa: CASSLGAGRSGELFF
CDR3nt: TGCGCCAGCAGCTTGGGGGCGGGGAGATCCGGGGAGCTGTTTTTT

v_gene: TRBV28
abundance: .
d_gene: TRBD2
len: 20
j_gene: TRBJ2-3
CDR3aa: CASSFPSGSAQTVYTDTQYF
CDR3nt: TGTGCCAGCAGTTTCCCTAGCGGGAGCGCCCAAACCGTCTACACAGATACGCAGTATTTT

v_gene: TRBV4-3
abundance: once
d_gene: .
len: 13
j_gene: TRBJ2-5
CDR3aa: CASSQDRGREQYF
CDR3nt: TGCGCCAGCAGCCAAGACAGGGGGCGGGAGCAGTACTTC

v_gene: TRBV7-9
abundance: .
d_gene: .
len: 15
j_gene: TRBJ2-3
CDR3aa: CASSPPPGTPDTQYF
CDR3nt: TGTGCCAGCAGCCCACCACCAGGAACTCCAGATACGCAGTATTTT

v_gene: TRBV7-2
abundance: .
d_gene: TRBD1
len: 15
j_gene: TRBJ2-2
CDR3aa: CASSTRQGGTGELFF
CDR3nt: TGTGCCAGCAGCACCCGACAGGGTGGAACCGGGGAGCTGTTTTTT

v_gene: TRBV10-2
abundance: .
d_gene: TRBD1
len: 15
j_gene: TRBJ1-2
CDR3aa: CASREGFAGGYGYTF
CDR3nt: TGCGCCAGCAGGGAGGGGTTCGCAGGGGGCTATGGCTACACCTTC

v_gene: TRBV4-3
abundance: few
d_gene: TRBD1
len: 15
j_gene: TRBJ1-5
CDR3aa: CASSRITGGSQPQHF
CDR3nt: TGCGCCAGCAGCCGGATTACAGGGGGCAGTCAGCCCCAGCATTTT

v_gene: TRBV4-3
abundance: few
d_gene: .
len: 13
j_gene: TRBJ1-5
CDR3aa: CASSQDREQPQHF
CDR3nt: TGCGCCAGCAGCCAAGACCGGGAACAGCCCCAGCATTTT

v_gene: TRBV2
abundance: .
d_gene: TRBD1
len: 15
j_gene: TRBJ2-1
CDR3aa: CASRGQVSSYNEQFF
CDR3nt: TGTGCCAGCAGGGGACAGGTGAGCTCCTACAATGAGCAGTTCTTC

v_gene: TRBV27
abundance: .
d_gene: .
len: 13
j_gene: TRBJ2-7
CDR3aa: CASSWAGSYEQYF
CDR3nt: TGTGCCAGCAGTTGGGCGGGTTCCTACGAGCAGTACTTC

v_gene: TRBV2
abundance: .
d_gene: TRBD1
len: 16
j_gene: TRBJ1-6
CDR3aa: CASSFTRDRDNSPLHF
CDR3nt: TGTGCCAGCAGTTTTACCCGGGACAGAGATAATTCACCCCTCCACTTT

v_gene: TRBV14
abundance: .
d_gene: TRBD2
len: 15
j_gene: TRBJ2-5
CDR3aa: CASSRGLAGKETQYF
CDR3nt: TGTGCCAGCAGCCGGGGACTAGCGGGTAAAGAGACCCAGTACTTC

v_gene: TRBV2
abundance: few
d_gene: .
len: 12
j_gene: TRBJ2-1
CDR3aa: CASRRNSNEQFF
CDR3nt: TGTGCCAGCAGACGAAACTCCAATGAGCAGTTCTTC

v_gene: TRBV11-3
abundance: .
d_gene: .
len: 14
j_gene: TRBJ2-2
CDR3aa: CASSLQGQGGELFF
CDR3nt: TGTGCCAGCAGCTTACAGGGGCAGGGCGGGGAGCTGTTTTTT

v_gene: TRBV5-1
abundance: .
d_gene: .
len: 15
j_gene: TRBJ2-5
CDR3aa: CASSLGAGWKETQYF
CDR3nt: TGCGCCAGCAGCTTGGGGGCGGGATGGAAGGAGACCCAGTACTTC

v_gene: TRBV15
abundance: .
d_gene: .
len: 15
j_gene: TRBJ2-3
CDR3aa: CATSRGGARTDTQYF
CDR3nt: TGTGCCACCAGCAGGGGGGGGGCCCGCACAGATACGCAGTATTTT

v_gene: TRBV2
abundance: .
d_gene: TRBD1
len: 16
j_gene: TRBJ1-6
CDR3aa: CASVHRGLKVDSPLHF
CDR3nt: TGTGCCAGCGTCCACAGGGGGCTCAAAGTTGATTCACCCCTCCACTTT

v_gene: TRBV9
abundance: .
d_gene: TRBD2
len: 13
j_gene: TRBJ2-7
CDR3aa: CASSVRSGGEQYF
CDR3nt: TGTGCCAGCAGCGTACGGTCGGGGGGCGAGCAGTACTTC

v_gene: TRBV9
abundance: .
d_gene: .
len: 15
j_gene: TRBJ2-7
CDR3aa: CASSAYSRPPAEQYF
CDR3nt: TGTGCCAGCAGCGCATACAGTCGCCCCCCTGCCGAGCAGTACTTC

v_gene: TRBV27
abundance: .
d_gene: TRBD1
len: 15
j_gene: TRBJ1-4
CDR3aa: CASSPDRAANEKLFF
CDR3nt: TGTGCCAGCAGTCCGGACAGGGCCGCAAATGAAAAACTGTTTTTT

v_gene: TRBV9
abundance: .
d_gene: TRBD2
len: 16
j_gene: TRBJ2-5
CDR3aa: CASSVGPRGGEETQYF
CDR3nt: TGTGCCAGCAGCGTAGGACCTCGGGGGGGGGAAGAGACCCAGTACTTC

v_gene: TRBV2
abundance: few
d_gene: .
len: 13
j_gene: TRBJ2-6
CDR3aa: CASRVAGANVLTF
CDR3nt: TGTGCCAGCAGGGTGGCCGGGGCCAACGTCCTGACTTTC

v_gene: TRBV25-1
abundance: .
d_gene: TRBD2
len: 16
j_gene: TRBJ2-1
CDR3aa: CASSESRGATYNEQFF
CDR3nt: TGTGCCAGCAGTGAATCGCGGGGGGCAACCTACAATGAGCAGTTCTTC

v_gene: TRBV5-1
abundance: .
d_gene: .
len: 14
j_gene: TRBJ2-1
CDR3aa: CASSLETRSNEQFF
CDR3nt: TGCGCCAGCAGCTTGGAAACTAGGAGCAATGAGCAGTTCTTC

v_gene: TRBV7-9
abundance: .
d_gene: .
len: 13
j_gene: TRBJ2-3
CDR3aa: CSLQGRDTDTQYF
CDR3nt: TGTTCCTTGCAAGGCAGGGACACAGATACGCAGTATTTT

v_gene: TRBV7-9
abundance: .
d_gene: TRBD1
len: 14
j_gene: TRBJ2-5
CDR3aa: CASSFVQGAETQYF
CDR3nt: TGTGCCAGCAGCTTCGTTCAGGGGGCAGAGACCCAGTACTTC

v_gene: TRBV6-5
abundance: .
d_gene: .
len: 15
j_gene: TRBJ2-3
CDR3aa: CASSYEGGMADTQYF
CDR3nt: TGTGCCAGCAGTTACGAGGGAGGAATGGCAGATACGCAGTATTTT

v_gene: TRBV19
abundance: .
d_gene: TRBD2
len: 15
j_gene: TRBJ2-7
CDR3aa: CASSIVGSGTYEQYF
CDR3nt: TGTGCCAGTAGTATAGTCGGTAGCGGGACCTACGAGCAGTACTTC

v_gene: TRBV11-2
abundance: .
d_gene: .
len: 15
j_gene: TRBJ1-6
CDR3aa: CASTGLRRRNSPLHF
CDR3nt: TGTGCCAGCACAGGACTGCGGAGAAGAAATTCACCCCTCCACTTT

v_gene: TRBV2
abundance: .
d_gene: .
len: 11
j_gene: TRBJ2-7
CDR3aa: CASRGSYEQYF
CDR3nt: TGTGCCAGTCGGGGGTCCTACGAGCAGTACTTC

v_gene: TRBV6-1
abundance: .
d_gene: TRBD2
len: 14
j_gene: TRBJ2-7
CDR3aa: CAGSQTSGSYEQYF
CDR3nt: TGTGCCGGTTCACAAACTAGCGGGAGCTACGAGCAGTACTTC

v_gene: TRBV27
abundance: .
d_gene: TRBD1
len: 16
j_gene: TRBJ1-2
CDR3aa: CASSWGQGGGSYGYTF
CDR3nt: TGTGCCAGCAGTTGGGGACAGGGAGGCGGAAGCTATGGCTACACCTTC

v_gene: TRBV11-2
abundance: .
d_gene: .
len: 17
j_gene: TRBJ2-1
CDR3aa: CASSLGGSGNSYNEQFF
CDR3nt: TGTGCCAGCAGCTTAGGAGGCTCCGGGAACTCCTACAATGAGCAGTTCTTC

v_gene: TRBV4-1
abundance: .
d_gene: TRBD1
len: 17
j_gene: TRBJ2-5
CDR3aa: CASSQVFWDRGGKTQYF
CDR3nt: TGCGCCAGCAGCCAAGTCTTCTGGGACAGGGGGGGAAAGACCCAGTACTTC

v_gene: TRBV7-9
abundance: .
d_gene: .
len: 13
j_gene: TRBJ2-7
CDR3aa: CASSRDKSYEQYF
CDR3nt: TGTGCCAGCAGCCGGGACAAGTCCTACGAGCAGTACTTC

v_gene: TRBV6-5
abundance: .
d_gene: .
len: 16
j_gene: TRBJ2-7
CDR3aa: CASSYSGAGGGYEQYF
CDR3nt: TGTGCCAGCAGTTACTCGGGGGCGGGCGGCGGTTACGAGCAGTACTTC

v_gene: TRBV7-2
abundance: .
d_gene: .
len: 13
j_gene: TRBJ1-2
CDR3aa: CASSLGVEYGYTF
CDR3nt: TGTGCCAGCAGCTTAGGGGTGGAGTATGGCTACACCTTC

v_gene: TRBV19
abundance: .
d_gene: TRBD1
len: 16
j_gene: TRBJ1-5
CDR3aa: CASSMGQGKVTEPQHF
CDR3nt: TGTGCCAGTAGTATGGGACAGGGTAAGGTAACAGAGCCCCAGCATTTT

v_gene: TRBV30
abundance: .
d_gene: .
len: 13
j_gene: TRBJ2-7
CDR3aa: CAWSPRQGLEQYF
CDR3nt: TGTGCCTGGAGCCCCCGACAAGGTCTCGAGCAGTACTTC

v_gene: TRBV2
abundance: .
d_gene: TRBD1
len: 15
j_gene: TRBJ1-2
CDR3aa: CASSGGQGGDYGYTF
CDR3nt: TGTGCCAGCAGCGGTGGACAGGGGGGAGACTATGGCTACACCTTC

v_gene: TRBV6-5
abundance: .
d_gene: TRBD2
len: 14
j_gene: TRBJ2-1
CDR3aa: CASSYGGAYNEQFF
CDR3nt: TGTGCCAGCAGTTACGGGGGGGCCTACAATGAGCAGTTCTTC

v_gene: TRBV18
abundance: few
d_gene: TRBD1
len: 17
j_gene: TRBJ1-3
CDR3aa: CASSPVTGGVSGNTIYF
CDR3nt: TGTGCCAGCTCACCAGTGACAGGGGGAGTCTCTGGAAACACCATATATTTT

v_gene: TRBV7-9
abundance: .
d_gene: .
len: 14
j_gene: TRBJ2-3
CDR3aa: CASTHTLSTDTQYF
CDR3nt: TGTGCCAGCACTCATACCCTAAGCACAGATACGCAGTATTTT

v_gene: TRBV7-9
abundance: .
d_gene: .
len: 12
j_gene: TRBJ1-2
CDR3aa: CASSLSVWGYTF
CDR3nt: TGTGCCAGCAGCTTAAGCGTATGGGGCTACACCTTC

v_gene: TRBV12-5
abundance: .
d_gene: .
len: 16
j_gene: TRBJ2-7
CDR3aa: CASGLSQPGLHYEQYF
CDR3nt: TGTGCTAGTGGTTTGTCGCAACCGGGACTCCACTACGAGCAGTACTTC

v_gene: TRBV7-2
abundance: .
d_gene: TRBD2
len: 16
j_gene: TRBJ2-1
CDR3aa: CASSLVPSGSINEQFF
CDR3nt: TGTGCCAGCAGCTTAGTCCCTAGCGGGAGCATCAATGAGCAGTTCTTC